These 23 T cell receptor beta chains share one sample of origin, sequenced in a study of persistence of HIV-infected CD4 T cells. No cognate antigen is known for these TCRs. The immunoSEQ assay was version 4, run in survey mode. The table came from immunoSEQ multiplex PCR; TCRdb's copy has only in-frame clones and leaves some out. The sample has some 58,000 clones, more than 70% seen once. An overlapping HIV-1 Gag peptide pool stimulated these cells at 0.95 to 1 ug/peptide/mL. CD40L/CD69 double-negative CD45RO-high memory CD4+ T cells were collected. The sample was CD4+ T cells sorted from PBMCs after approximately 19-hour stimulation, taken from a patient who received antiretroviral therapy. These receptor sequences come from an adult man with HIV who was CMV-seropositive.

This rearrangement joins TRBV15 to TRBJ1-1; D is uncertain. This CDR3 has 12 residues. The ends were cut back, 4 bases at V and 0 bases at J, with 3 bases in the middle. The germline CDR1 and CDR2 sequences are LNHNV and YYDKDF (reference sequence). CDR3 sequence: CATSTLNTEAFF. Here the CDR3 DNA reads TGTGCCACCAGCACTTTGAACACTGAAGCTTTCTTT.

This clone appeared a few times. V is TRBV3-1 (or the pseudogene TRBV3-2) and J is TRBJ2-1; 8 bases map to TRBD2. V dropped 1 base and J dropped 6; count of bases not matched to a gene: 11. Germline V gives CDR1 LGHDT, CDR2 YNNKEL (reference sequence). The CDR3 totals 17 residues. The CDR3 DNA reads as TGTGCCAGCAGCCAAGTCCTCGGCGGGGGGTGGGGCAATGAGCAGTTCTTC. This sequence encodes CASSQVLGGGWGNEQFF.

The J gene is TRBJ2-6, the V gene TRBV19, with 7 bases identical to TRBD2. Germline trimming cut 7 bases from V and 2 bases from J; bases unmatched to any gene: 5. CDR1 is LNHDA and CDR2 is SQIVND in the germline V gene (reference sequence). CDR3 length equals 15 residues. The CDR3 DNA is TGTGCCAGTACGAGCGGGAAAGCTGGGGCCAACGTCCTGACTTTC. Protein product: CASTSGKAGANVLTF.

The chain joins TRBV10-3 to TRBJ2-7; TRBD1 aligns across 7 bases. Germline-derived CDR1 and CDR2 are ENHRY and SYGVKD. The V and J ends lost 10 bases and 2 bases, in that order; junction bases with no gene match: 14. This CDR3 is built from 15 residues. CDR3 loop: CATAPTGTATYEQYF. The CDR3 DNA sequence: TGTGCCACCGCCCCCACCGGGACAGCTACCTACGAGCAGTACTTC.

The chain combines TRBV2 with TRBJ1-1, with D unresolved. This CDR3 has 15 residues. With 1 base removed from V and 0 bases from J, the gap between germline ends came to 9 bases. From germline, CDR1 is SNHLY and CDR2 FYNNEI. CDR3 amino acids: CASSEDSRMNTEAFF. The CDR3 DNA reads as TGTGCCAGCAGTGAAGACAGTAGAATGAACACTGAAGCTTTCTTT.

The rearrangement joins TRBV19 to TRBJ1-5; TRBD1 agrees at 8 bases. J gave up 1 base and V 4 bases, and 6 bases lay outside the gene matches. The germline V gene has CDR1 LNHDA and CDR2 SQIVND (reference sequence). The CDR3 is 16 residues long. The CDR3 spells CASSTDRAGSNQPQHF. The CDR3 bases are TGTGCCAGTAGTACGGACAGGGCAGGGAGCAATCAGCCCCAGCATTTT.

This chain links TRBV6-5 with TRBJ1-2; D unclear. The length of the CDR3 is 14 residues. Germline CDR1 reads MNHEY; CDR2 reads SVGAGI. V was cut by 9 bases and J by 4 bases, with 18 bases left in between. DNA of the CDR3: TGTGCCAGTTTTCCGTTGGGGTGGGCCTATGGCTACACCTTC. Encoded protein: CASFPLGWAYGYTF.

The chain links TRBV9 to TRBJ2-2; 8 bases agree with TRBD1. The CDR3 runs 16 residues. Germline lookup yields CDR1 SGDLS and CDR2 YYNGEE. The ends lost 3 bases at V and 0 bases at J; junction bases unmatched: 4. This chain's CDR3 is CASSGRTGPNTGELFF. The CDR3 bases are TGTGCCAGCAGCGGGCGGACAGGGCCGAACACCGGGGAGCTGTTTTTT.

The rearrangement links TRBV6-5 to TRBJ1-1; a possible D gene is TRBD1 (6 bases). The CDR3 is 14 amino acids. V was trimmed by 11 bases and J by 6 bases, leaving 22 bases between them. Germline V gene lookup returns CDR1 MNHEY and CDR2 SVGAGI. The CDR3 nucleotides read TGTGCCCTCCGAAGCGGGGGGGCGCCTGCTGAAGCTTTCTTT. Translating it yields CALRSGGAPAEAFF.

This clone was observed a few times. This chain joins TRBV3-1 (or the pseudogene TRBV3-2) and TRBJ1-1; unclear D gene. V was shortened by 4 bases and J by 0 bases, with 6 bases between the two germline ends. Germline V gene lookup returns CDR1 LGHDT and CDR2 YNNKEL (reference sequence). There are 13 residues in the CDR3. CDR3 sequence: CASSLGMNTEAFF. CDR3 coding DNA: TGTGCCAGCAGCCTAGGAATGAACACTGAAGCTTTCTTT.

This chain uses TRBV6-6 with TRBJ2-1; possibly TRBD1 for D (5 bases). This CDR3 has 13 residues. Per germline, CDR1 MNHNY and CDR2 SVGAGI (reference sequence). Between the trimmed V and J ends, which lost 8 bases and 2 bases, there was a span of 10 bases. CDR3: CASRNRPYNEQFF. The CDR3 coding sequence is TGTGCCAGCCGGAACAGGCCCTACAATGAGCAGTTCTTC.

V is TRBV2 and J is TRBJ2-6, with a tentative D call TRBD1 (6 bases). This CDR3 is 19 amino acids long. Looked up from germline, CDR1 is SNHLY and CDR2 is FYNNEI. V was pared by 4 bases and J by 1 base, with 20 bases between. CDR3 loop: CASSAVGTPRESGANVLTF. The CDR3 DNA reads as TGTGCCAGCAGTGCGGTAGGGACACCTCGGGAATCTGGGGCCAACGTCCTGACTTTC.

This chain uses TRBV2 with TRBJ2-7, with D possibly TRBD1 on 5 matching bases. Germline V gene data show CDR1 as SNHLY and CDR2 as FYNNEI. The V end lost 7 bases, the J end lost 1 base, and 14 bases lay between the germline ends. This CDR3 has 14 residues. CDR3 region: CASTQGGRSYEQYF. CDR3 DNA: TGTGCCAGCACGCAGGGTGGAAGATCCTACGAGCAGTACTTC.

V and J are TRBV2 and TRBJ1-2; D gene unclear. This CDR3 spans 12 amino acids. Per germline, CDR1 SNHLY and CDR2 FYNNEI. Trimming cost V 5 bases and J 5 bases, with 9 bases left between them. CDR3 bases: TGTGCCAGCAGTTATTCGGAGTATGGCTACACCTTC. Its protein is CASSYSEYGYTF. The whole variable domain, filled in from reference TRBV2 and TRBJ1-2, reads EPEVTQTPSHQVTQMGQEVILRCVPISNHLYFYWYRQILGQKVEFLVSFYNNEISEKSEIFDDQFSVERPDGSNFTLKIRSTKLEDSAMYFCASSYSEYGYTFGSGTRLTVV.

The chain is built from TRBV3-1 (or the pseudogene TRBV3-2) and TRBJ2-7, with D hard to call. V was pared by 1 base and J by 0 bases, with 10 bases between. This CDR3 region has 15 residues. Germline CDR1 is LGHDT and CDR2 is YNNKEL (reference sequence). Written as DNA, the CDR3 is TGTGCCAGCAGCCAAGGGCTGAAGAGCTCCTACGAGCAGTACTTC. Translation: CASSQGLKSSYEQYF.

The chain is built from TRBV4-2 and TRBJ1-1; D is ambiguous. Deletions cut 0 bases from V and 11 bases from J, with 7 bases between. This CDR3 has 11 amino acids. From germline, CDR1 is LGHNA and CDR2 YNFKEQ. The CDR3 sequence: CASSQDRRAFF. The CDR3 nucleotides read TGTGCCAGCAGCCAAGACCGACGGGCTTTCTTT.

This clone was observed once. The chain recombines TRBV5-5 with TRBJ2-7; possibly TRBD1 for D (6 bases). This CDR3 spans 16 amino acids. In germline, CDR1 is SGHKS, CDR2 YYEKEE (reference sequence). Trimming left V 0 bases short and J 4 bases short, with 17 bases between. The CDR3 reads CASSLGIQGGWYEQYF. The CDR3 nucleotides are TGTGCCAGCAGCTTGGGAATACAGGGCGGCTGGTACGAGCAGTACTTC.

This sequence joins TRBV5-5 and TRBJ2-3, with TRBD1 as a possible D gene (5 bases). The CDR3 is 13 residues long. Germline assignment: CDR1 SGHKS and CDR2 YYEKEE (reference sequence). The V and J ends lost 0 bases and 6 bases respectively, with 8 bases between them. For the CDR3, the DNA is TGTGCCAGCAGCTTGGCCAAGGGGGATACGCAGTATTTT. Translated, it gives CASSLAKGDTQYF.

CDR3: CATSDYDRTQGYTF. In DNA, the CDR3 is TGTGCCACCAGTGATTACGACAGGACCCAGGGCTACACCTTC. The chain links TRBV24-1 to TRBJ1-2; perhaps TRBD1 as D (6 bases). This CDR3 region has 14 residues. Per the germline V gene, CDR1 is KGHDR and CDR2 is SFDVKD. V gave up 2 bases and J gave up 8 bases, with 14 bases separating them.

CDR3 sequence: CASSSPGGREETQYF. The CDR3 coding sequence is TGTGCCAGCAGTTCCCCCGGGGGGAGGGAAGAGACCCAGTACTTC. The chain employs TRBV28 and TRBJ2-5; 7 bases align to TRBD2. V lost 4 bases and J lost 3; bases outside the gene matches: 8. The germline gives CDR1 MDHEN, CDR2 SYDVKM. The CDR3 spans 15 residues.

This clone occurred a few times. The chain is built from TRBV7-9 and TRBJ1-1; D is uncertain. Germline CDR1 and CDR2: SEHNR and FQNEAQ (reference sequence). V was shortened by 2 bases and J by 6 bases, with 7 bases between the two germline ends. The CDR3 consists of 12 residues. The CDR3 region is CASSLRDAEAFF. DNA of the CDR3: TGTGCCAGCAGCTTAAGGGATGCTGAAGCTTTCTTT.

This rearrangement joins TRBV7-9 to TRBJ2-3; 8 nucleotides line up with TRBD1. Per the germline V gene, CDR1 is SEHNR and CDR2 is FQNEAQ (reference sequence). V shed 1 base and J 4 bases; nucleotides not matched to a gene: 7. The CDR3 has 16 residues. CDR3 in amino acids: CASSLDGRGLADTQYF. The CDR3 region has the DNA TGTGCCAGCAGCTTAGATGGCAGGGGGCTGGCAGATACGCAGTATTTT.

This clone came up once. The rearrangement uses TRBV10-3 and TRBJ1-2; TRBD1 aligns across 7 bases. J was trimmed by 6 bases and V by 3 bases; bases with no gene match: 1. This CDR3 is 12 amino acids long. Germline-derived CDR1 and CDR2 are ENHRY and SYGVKD. The CDR3 DNA is TGTGCCATCAGTGAAAGGGGGCATGGCTACACCTTC. Protein: CAISERGHGYTF.